The 15 T cell receptor beta chains given below trace back to one sample, sequenced in a study of Ad26.COV2.S vaccination and SARS-CoV-2 variants. The data were produced by immunoSEQ multiplex PCR, yet TCRdb's version contains in-frame clones alone and is incomplete. The profile covers some 350,000 clones, with approximately 84% appearing a single time and approximately 3.5% taken by the ten largest. Treatment meaning: roughly 18 received Ad26.COV2.S at low or high dose, single or two shots; about 5 received placebo; per-sample allocation not given. Following the first vaccine or placebo injection, samples were taken on day 63. The starting material was peripheral blood, obtained in a trial of Ad26.COV2.S vaccine versus placebo. These receptor sequences come from a person between 18 and 65 years old who received the Ad26.COV2.S COVID-19 vaccine or a placebo.

The rearrangement joins TRBV27 to TRBJ2-1, with 7 positions matching TRBD2. Germline V gene data show CDR1 as MNHEY and CDR2 as SMNVEV (reference sequence). Trimming at V came to 3 bases and at J to 4 bases, leaving 3 bases not matched to a gene. This CDR3 has 14 amino acids. The CDR3 loop is CASSLERGYNEQFF. CDR3 coding DNA: TGTGCCAGCAGTTTGGAGCGGGGTTACAATGAGCAGTTCTTC.

This clone was picked up a small number of times. This chain uses TRBV15 with TRBJ2-7; D not resolved. The CDR3 spans 12 residues. Germline V gene sequence: CDR1 LNHNV, CDR2 YYDKDF (reference sequence). V lost 3 bases to trimming and J lost 9 bases, with 12 bases between them. The CDR3 loop reads CATSRPGDVQYF. CDR3 in DNA: TGTGCCACCAGCAGGCCAGGAGACGTGCAGTACTTC.

V is TRBV5-4 and J is TRBJ2-1; either TRBD1 or TRBD2 may fit D (5 bases each). Germline V CDR1 and CDR2: SGHNT, YYREEE (reference sequence). The CDR3 consists of 14 residues. V dropped 4 bases and J dropped 9 bases, with 17 bases sitting between them. CDR3 DNA: TGTGCCAGCAGCCCTAGCCCAGGGTCAGGTGAGCAGTTCTTC. Protein product: CASSPSPGSGEQFF.

The chain employs TRBV7-9 and TRBJ1-4; no clear D. V gave up 1 base and J gave up 13 bases, with 7 bases separating them. The CDR3 is made up of 11 amino acids. CDR1 and CDR2 (germline): SEHNR, FQNEAQ (reference sequence). The CDR3: CASSLGMVLFF. The CDR3 nucleotides are TGTGCCAGCAGCTTAGGGATGGTACTGTTTTTT.

About this clone: Within the sample, other DNA sequences also encode this same CDR3. J is TRBJ2-1 and V is TRBV7-9, with D hard to call. This CDR3 contains 12 residues. Germline CDR1 SEHNR, CDR2 FQNEAQ (reference sequence). V dropped 1 base and J dropped 5 bases, with 3 bases sitting between them. CDR3 amino acids: CASSLGNNEQFF. Here the CDR3 DNA reads TGTGCCAGCAGCTTAGGGAACAATGAGCAGTTCTTC.

The DNA for the CDR3 is TGTGCCAGCAGCCAAGTACGGGAGTGGAGGAGGAGCACAGATACGCAGTATTTT. The encoded protein is CASSQVREWRRSTDTQYF. The rearrangement uses TRBV3-1 (or the pseudogene TRBV3-2) and TRBJ2-3, with a weak D call TRBD2 (6 bases). Trimming took off 1 base at V and 0 bases at J, with 17 bases between the two ends. Germline CDR1 is LGHDT and CDR2 is YNNKEL (reference sequence). The CDR3 contains 18 residues.

This rearrangement joins TRBV6-2 or TRBV6-3 to TRBJ2-7; tentatively, D is TRBD2 (5 bases). Germline CDR1 and CDR2: MNHEY and SVGEGT. This CDR3 comprises 15 residues. Trimming took 5 bases from V and 1 from J, leaving 15 bases between them. This chain's CDR3 is CASSRGGSRSYEQYF. CDR3 nucleotides: TGTGCCAGCAGTCGGGGTGGCAGTCGATCCTACGAGCAGTACTTC.

This chain joins TRBV3-1 (or the pseudogene TRBV3-2) and TRBJ1-1; D is unclear. The germline CDR1 and CDR2 sequences are LGHDT and YNNKEL (reference sequence). The CDR3 covers 16 residues. Trimming cost V 0 bases and J 6 bases, with 17 bases left between them. CDR3: CASSQDNGNFVAEAFF. Here the CDR3 DNA reads TGTGCCAGCAGCCAAGATAACGGGAATTTCGTCGCTGAAGCTTTCTTT.

The table lists this clone with a count of one. The genes are TRBV13 and TRBJ2-3; 12 bases align to TRBD2. J lost 10 bases, V lost 2 bases, and 4 bases had no gene match. CDR1 is PRHDT, CDR2 FYEKMQ, per germline (reference sequence). The CDR3 is made up of 14 amino acids. In DNA form, the CDR3 reads TGTGCCAGCAGCTTACGAACTAGCGGGGGGCCGCAGTATTTT. Translating it yields CASSLRTSGGPQYF.

The chain carries TRBV5-4 and TRBJ2-7; TRBD2 might be the D (6 bases). The germline gives CDR1 SGHNT, CDR2 YYREEE (reference sequence). This CDR3 is built from 15 residues. V was pared by 0 bases and J by 6 bases, with 16 bases between. CDR3 residues: CASSLAPDYRFEQYF. In DNA form, the CDR3 reads TGTGCCAGCAGCTTGGCCCCGGACTACAGGTTCGAGCAGTACTTC.

This rearrangement joins TRBV7-2 to TRBJ2-2; the match to TRBD1 covers 9 bases. V lost 5 bases and J lost 0; bases outside the gene matches: 4. This CDR3 spans 16 amino acids. Germline V gives CDR1 SGHTA, CDR2 FQGNSA. The CDR3 DNA follows: TGTGCCAGCAGCACTCGACAGGGGGCGAACACCGGGGAGCTGTTTTTT. Protein product: CASSTRQGANTGELFF.

This chain uses TRBV4-1 with TRBJ1-2; D may be TRBD1 (6 bases). The V gene lost 1 base and the J gene lost 3 bases, with 21 bases spanning the gap. Per germline, CDR1 MGHRA and CDR2 YSYEKL. The CDR3 is 18 amino acids. The CDR3 loop reads CASSQVVRRVGGDYGYTF. DNA for the CDR3: TGCGCCAGCAGCCAAGTAGTCCGTCGTGTGGGGGGCGACTATGGCTACACCTTC.

This clone has a handful of counts. Different DNA sequences within this sample yield the same CDR3. This chain uses TRBV5-1 with TRBJ2-2; 10 positions agree with TRBD2. Germline V lookup: CDR1 SGHRS, CDR2 YFSETQ. V lost 2 bases, J lost 7 bases, and 5 bases stayed unmatched. This CDR3 region has 15 residues. The CDR3 DNA reads as TGCGCCAGCAGCTTCCTAGCGGGAGAGAGCGGGGAGCTGTTTTTT. Translating it yields CASSFLAGESGELFF.

The genes are TRBV10-3 and TRBJ2-2; D ambiguous. The germline V gene encodes CDR1 ENHRY and CDR2 SYGVKD. Trimming stripped 0 bases from V and 1 base from J, with 6 bases between. The CDR3 loop spans 15 amino acids. The CDR3 nucleotides are TGTGCCATCAGTGAGTCGGTACTGAACACCGGGGAGCTGTTTTTT. Its protein product is CAISESVLNTGELFF.

The gene calls are TRBV7-2 and TRBJ1-2, with 7 nucleotides matching TRBD1. The CDR3 is 12 amino acids. The V gene's germline CDR1 is SGHTA and CDR2 FQGNSA. With V trimmed by 5 bases and J by 7 bases, 4 bases remained unmatched. CDR3 DNA sequence: TGTGCCAGCAGCCTAGGGGGCGCTGGCTACACCTTC. Protein sequence: CASSLGGAGYTF.